This T cell receptor (beta chain) was recorded in a study of blood T cell repertoires in COVID-19. Study context: COVID-19 samples, acute and convalescent, were from the United States, Italy and Spain. From T cells, B-cell-depleted T cells, or PBMCs came the material, which was cDNA or gDNA.

In the authors' workflow: Estimation of nucleated cell counts was performed using reference gene primer amplification. The method was immunoSEQ multiplex PCR; TCRdb's version includes in-frame clones alone and lacks a portion of them. V and J calls and clone size follow that table, whereas D and trimming were derived from the DNA. Altogether some 130,000 clones are present, approximately 89% being singletons, with the ten largest covering 10%. Trimming left V 5 bases short and J 4 bases short, with 17 bases between. Germline V gene sequence: CDR1 MNHEY, CDR2 SMNVEV (reference sequence). The CDR3 is 15 amino acids.

This clonotype originated in a man aged 45 to 65 with acute or convalescent COVID-19. The sample comprised peripheral blood. The chain has TRBV27 and TRBJ1-2; tentatively, D is TRBD1 (5 bases). The chain's CDR3 is CASSTSAGNVYGYTF. For the CDR3, the DNA is TGTGCCAGCAGTACCTCGGCAGGGAACGTCTATGGCTACACCTTC.